This paragraph reports one TCR beta chain. The antigen remains unidentified. The immunoSEQ assay was v3. Some clones are missing from TCRdb's copy, which holds only in-frame ones; the method was immunoSEQ multiplex PCR. Of about 36,000 clones in the sample, less than 75% were seen once. This entry is derived from a study of TIL therapy for anti-PD-1-resistant metastatic lung cancer. The overall study: Median tumor PD-L1 proportion score was roughly 5.8%. Most patients had lung adenocarcinoma; several tumors were EGFR-mutant, two ALK-rearranged; half smoked currently or formerly. Points from the study as a whole: Treatment-naive, never-smoker and oncogene-addicted patients were overrepresented in this highly selected cohort.

As for time point: pre-treatment sample, taken before nivolumab and TIL therapy. Enrollment ran from 2017 to early 2020. V was pared by 2 bases and J by 8 bases, with 27 bases between. The CDR3 runs to 18 residues. Germline assignment: CDR1 MNHNS and CDR2 SASEGT. V gene TRBV6-1 combines with J gene TRBJ1-2, with D possibly matching TRBD1 (5 bases). The starting material was blood, obtained at baseline. The TCR sequence derives from a person aged 25 to 85 with non-small cell lung cancer. The CDR3 DNA sequence: TGTGCCAGCAGTGAAAACGGTTTAGGGACGCGGACGGTCTGGGGCTACACCTTC. Its protein is CASSENGLGTRTVWGYTF.